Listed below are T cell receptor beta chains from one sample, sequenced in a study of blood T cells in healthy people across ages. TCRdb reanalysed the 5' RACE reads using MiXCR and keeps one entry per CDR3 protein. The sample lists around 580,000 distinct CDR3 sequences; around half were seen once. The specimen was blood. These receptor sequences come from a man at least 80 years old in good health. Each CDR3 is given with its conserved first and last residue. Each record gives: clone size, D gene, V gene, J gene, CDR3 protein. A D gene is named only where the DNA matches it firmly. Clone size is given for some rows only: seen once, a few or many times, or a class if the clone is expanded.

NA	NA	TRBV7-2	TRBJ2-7	CASSLWGRVAQQYF
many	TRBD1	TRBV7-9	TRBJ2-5	CASSPGTGQETQYF
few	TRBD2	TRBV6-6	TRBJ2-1	CASSYAGEASDEQFF
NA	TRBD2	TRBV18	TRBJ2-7	CASSPSASGAYEQYF
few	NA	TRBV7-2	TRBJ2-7	CASSLAVAYEQYF
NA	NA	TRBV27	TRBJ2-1	CASMEPPYNEQFF
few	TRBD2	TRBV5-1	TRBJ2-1	CASSLGWTSGELDEQFF
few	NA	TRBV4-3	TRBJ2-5	CASSQERGGSRQYF
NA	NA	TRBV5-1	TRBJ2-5	CATDLPGLPGVETQYF
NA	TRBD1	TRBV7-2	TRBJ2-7	CASSLAGQPQSYEQYF
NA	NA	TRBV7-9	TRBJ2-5	CASSLGRGGAEQETQYF
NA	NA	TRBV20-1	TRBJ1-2	CSASDQYDYGYTF
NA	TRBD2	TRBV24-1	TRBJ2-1	CATSDLGTSGRARRNEQFF
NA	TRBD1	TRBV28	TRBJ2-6	CASSYQQGSLGVLTF
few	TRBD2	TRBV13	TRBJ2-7	CASSKPGLAGAKYEQYF
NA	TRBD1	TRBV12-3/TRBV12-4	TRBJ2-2	CASSFRDRGNTGELFF
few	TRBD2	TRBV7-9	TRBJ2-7	CASSLGSSGVYEQYF
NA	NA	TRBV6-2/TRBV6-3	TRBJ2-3	CASSYPTEADTQYF
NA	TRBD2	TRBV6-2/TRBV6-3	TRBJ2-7	CASRIAGETYEQYF
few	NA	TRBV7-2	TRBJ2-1	CASSLSPPGLAYNEQFF
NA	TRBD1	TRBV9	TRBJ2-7	CASSKGQVSYEQYF
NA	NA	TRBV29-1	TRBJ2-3	CSLRQAGGTDAQYF
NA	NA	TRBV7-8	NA	CASSFQIQETQYF
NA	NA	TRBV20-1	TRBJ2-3	CSARNLLSTDTQYF
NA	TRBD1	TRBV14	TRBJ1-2	CASSPFPDRGGGYTF
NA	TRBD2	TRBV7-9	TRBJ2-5	CASSFGTSGSIETQYF
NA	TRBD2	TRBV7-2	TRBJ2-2	CASSPLAGGITGELFF
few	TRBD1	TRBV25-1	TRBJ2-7	CASSGRDRGTYEQYF
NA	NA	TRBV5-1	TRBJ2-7	CASSNGTERRKYF
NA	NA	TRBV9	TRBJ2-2	CASEGYTGELFF
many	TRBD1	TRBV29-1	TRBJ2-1	CSVEAQKTGGNEQFF